This TCR beta chain was recorded in a study of blood T cell repertoires in COVID-19. Study information: Material from acute and convalescent COVID-19 was sourced from the United States, Italy and Spain. Sample material is recorded as cDNA or gDNA derived from T cells, B-cell-depleted T cells, or PBMCs.

Seattle's enrolled individuals joined amid active infection and were then monitored longitudinally. In the study's own analysis: The assay estimated nucleated cells by amplifying reference gene primers. Some clones are missing from TCRdb's copy, which holds only in-frame ones; the method was immunoSEQ multiplex PCR. That table supplies the V and J calls and clone size; D and trimming were determined from the DNA. Of under 250,000 clones in the sample, around 90% are singletons; the top ten hold more than 0.7%. This sequence was found in a man in his sixties with COVID-19, enrolled during active disease. Sequencing was performed on peripheral blood.

CDR3 protein: CASSPEQVAHSPLHF. CDR3 DNA sequence: TGTGCCAGCAGCCCAGAACAGGTCGCCCATTCACCCCTCCACTTT. This chain uses TRBV2 with TRBJ1-6; D perhaps matches TRBD1 (5 bases). V shed 6 bases and J shed 8 bases, with 17 bases lying between them. The CDR3 loop spans 15 amino acids. Germline V CDR1 and CDR2: SNHLY, FYNNEI. Supplemented by reference TRBV2 and TRBJ1-6, the full variable domain reads EPEVTQTPSHQVTQMGQEVILRCVPISNHLYFYWYRQILGQKVEFLVSFYNNEISEKSEIFDDQFSVERPDGSNFTLKIRSTKLEDSAMYFCASSPEQVAHSPLHFGNGTRLTVT.